This entry lists 3 T cell receptor beta chains sequenced from one sample in a study of blood T cell repertoires in COVID-19. The assay was immunoSEQ multiplex PCR, and TCRdb's table has in-frame clones only and misses some. The sample shows 45,000 to 70,000 clones, 82% of them seen only once. Material for sequencing was peripheral blood. The receptors derive from an older woman with acute or convalescent COVID-19.

The chain has TRBV9 and TRBJ1-4; D is unresolved. The germline V gene has CDR1 SGDLS and CDR2 YYNGEE. Trimming shortened V by 0 bases and J by 7 bases, and 10 bases separated the two germline ends. This CDR3 region has 14 residues. The CDR3 sequence is CASSVGGYPEKLFF. In DNA, the CDR3 is TGTGCCAGCAGCGTAGGAGGCTACCCTGAAAAACTGTTTTTT.

The chain employs TRBV7-9 and TRBJ2-2, with a weak D call TRBD1 (6 bases). Deletions cut 10 bases from V and 4 bases from J, with 16 bases between. This CDR3 is built from 14 residues. Germline assignment: CDR1 SEHNR and CDR2 FQNEAQ (reference sequence). The CDR3 here is CAKEGQKPTGELFF. CDR3 sequence (DNA): TGTGCCAAAGAAGGACAGAAGCCCACCGGGGAGCTGTTTTTT.

The chain is built from TRBV4-1 and TRBJ2-4, with 10 nucleotides matching TRBD2. Germline assignment: CDR1 MGHRA and CDR2 YSYEKL. This CDR3 is 19 amino acids long. Trimming removed 0 bases from V and 4 bases from J; junction bases left unmatched: 12. The CDR3 sequence: CASSQDVSSASGGKNIQYF. The CDR3, as DNA: TGCGCCAGCAGCCAAGATGTGAGTTCGGCTAGCGGGGGAAAAAACATTCAGTACTTC.